This is a list of T cell receptor beta chains from one sample in a study of shared clonotypes between healthy human individuals. Sequenced by immunoSEQ multiplex PCR; TCRdb stores in-frame clones only, minus some. The sample lists about 1.5 million clones, around 98% seen once, with approximately 0.45% in the top ten. Input material: naive CD4+ T cells sorted from blood. The receptor source for this set is a man younger than 45 in good health. Both conserved end residues are part of each CDR3. The D gene is left open where the match is weak. Expanded clones get a size class; other rows say once, few or many, or leave the size out.

j_call | cdr3_length | clone_size | v_call | d_call | cdr3_aa
TRBJ1-5 | 14 | NA | TRBV19 | TRBD1 | CASSLDRANQPQHF
TRBJ2-7 | 14 | NA | TRBV28 | TRBD2 | CASSLLAGTYEQYF
TRBJ1-1 | 16 | NA | TRBV6-1 | NA | CASSELGLGVNTEAFF
TRBJ1-1 | 15 | NA | TRBV9 | NA | CASSVATDTNTEAFF
TRBJ2-6 | 12 | NA | TRBV27 | NA | CASGSGANVLTF
TRBJ1-1 | 15 | NA | TRBV5-4 | TRBD1 | CASSLGTGRNTEAFF
TRBJ1-2 | 14 | NA | TRBV28 | NA | CASSPRGGGYGYTF
TRBJ2-2 | 14 | NA | TRBV2 | NA | CASSIREGAGELFF
TRBJ2-5 | 15 | NA | TRBV18 | TRBD1 | CASSQFTGAGETQYF
TRBJ1-2 | 14 | NA | TRBV5-4 | NA | CASSPREGGYGYTF
TRBJ2-7 | 15 | NA | TRBV10-3 | TRBD2 | CAISEVTSGPLEQYF
TRBJ2-1 | 13 | once | TRBV9 | NA | CASSVASYNEQFF
TRBJ2-7 | 15 | NA | TRBV6-1 | TRBD2 | CAIHPGTSASYEQYF
TRBJ1-2 | 16 | NA | TRBV6-6 | TRBD1 | CASSQLKGQGAQGYTF
TRBJ2-1 | 16 | NA | TRBV11-2 | NA | CASSPRGSWFGDEQFF
TRBJ2-5 | 13 | NA | TRBV5-1 | NA | CASSRPGEETQYF
TRBJ2-7 | 16 | once | TRBV13 | TRBD1 | CASSSTGTASSYEQYF
TRBJ2-7 | 16 | NA | TRBV19 | NA | CASSINLGSISYEQYF